These 2 T cell receptor beta chains share one sample of origin, sequenced in a study of blood T cell repertoires in COVID-19. Repertoires were generated with immunoSEQ multiplex PCR, while TCRdb's copy carries only in-frame clones and drops some. The table records 70,000 or so clones, 76% of them present only once. Sequencing input: peripheral blood. Receptors were obtained from a man in his 60s with COVID-19, enrolled during active disease.

The CDR3 spells CASSEANSIHEQYF. CDR3 nucleotides: TGTGCCAGCAGTGAGGCTAATAGCATCCACGAGCAGTACTTC. This chain uses TRBV6-1 with TRBJ2-7; D gene unclear. Germline V gene lookup returns CDR1 MNHNS and CDR2 SASEGT. Trimming took 3 bases from V and 5 from J, leaving 14 bases between them. The CDR3 covers 14 residues.

This sequence joins TRBV2 and TRBJ2-2; TRBD1 matches at 9 bases. The junction had 7 bases not matched to a gene; V was cut back by 2 bases and J by 6 bases. The CDR3 consists of 16 residues. Germline assignment: CDR1 SNHLY and CDR2 FYNNEI. The CDR3 bases are TGTGCCAGCAGTGAATTCGGGGACAGGGCTGCCGGGGAGCTGTTTTTT. Translation: CASSEFGDRAAGELFF. The full variable domain, rest sourced from reference TRBV2 and TRBJ2-2, is EPEVTQTPSHQVTQMGQEVILRCVPISNHLYFYWYRQILGQKVEFLVSFYNNEISEKSEIFDDQFSVERPDGSNFTLKIRSTKLEDSAMYFCASSEFGDRAAGELFFGEGSRLTVL.